This T cell receptor (beta chain) was profiled in a study of OX40 agonist ivuxolimab in advanced cancers. CDR1 is SGHAT, CDR2 FQDESV, per germline (reference sequence). The CDR3 covers 14 residues. With 5 bases removed from V and 2 bases from J, the gap between germline ends came to 12 bases. Generated by immunoSEQ multiplex PCR, the TCRdb table keeps only in-frame clones and is missing some. The sample shows about 100,000 clones, 85% to 90% of them seen only once. This specimen consisted of CD4+ or CD8+ T cells sorted from blood, obtained in a trial of the OX40 agonist ivuxolimab. This receptor was taken from an adult with an advanced solid tumor such as melanoma, head and neck, liver or kidney cancer. The chain has TRBV11-1 and TRBJ2-5; the D gene is possibly TRBD1 (6 bases). The CDR3 region has the DNA TGTGCCAGCAGCACAGGACAGCATCAAGAGACCCAGTACTTC. Its translation is CASSTGQHQETQYF.